This TCR beta chain is from a study of T cells in Graves' hyperthyroidism and ophthalmopathy. Study-wide findings and caveats: Also found in blood were most expanded thyroid clonotypes above 0.001. Ophthalmopathy and stable hyperthyroidism were separated by a 13 V-J model.

From RNA transcripts, TCR beta CDR3 regions were amplified. The HTBI primer set drove a first-round RT-PCR of the TCR CDR3. TCRdb independently ran MiXCR on the multiplex PCR reads; one entry per CDR3 protein. Seen here are 490,000 or so distinct CDR3 sequences, about 15% observed once, and the top ten hold roughly 29%. Together with thyroid ultrasound, orbital computed tomography, serum thyroxine and TRAb, clinical symptoms were used for diagnoses. This clonotype was detected ten times or more. The antigen is undetermined. V dropped 4 bases and J dropped 4; count of bases not matched to a gene: 2. The CDR3 runs to 13 residues. Germline CDR1 and CDR2: SGHRS and YFSETQ.

This clonotype was obtained from a young woman with Graves' ophthalmopathy. Source material: blood. This chain uses TRBV5-1 with TRBJ1-5, with 7 bases aligning to TRBD1. The CDR3 spells CASSPRGNQPQHF. The CDR3 nucleotides read TGCGCCAGCAGCCCCAGGGGGAATCAGCCCCAGCATTTT.